This T cell receptor (beta chain) was sequenced for a study of spatial heterogeneity in lung cancer. Study-wide findings and caveats: At resection, ubiquitous expanded tumor TCRs appeared in blood more than at follow-up.

Time point noted: sample taken at primary tumor resection. The authors sequenced whole RNA from tumor, nontumor lung or frozen PBMC without sorting. Trimming cost V 0 bases and J 6 bases, with 12 bases left between them. The germline CDR1 and CDR2 sequences are ENHRY and SYGVKD. This CDR3 contains 16 residues. Each molecule of TCR cDNA was tagged with one unique molecular identifier. TCRdb reanalysed the 5' RACE reads using MiXCR and keeps one entry per CDR3 protein. In the table there are tens of thousands of distinct CDR3 sequences, 10% to 15% of which are singletons. In regard to this clonotype: Its antigen is as yet unknown.

This specimen was PBMCs, taken at surgery. The gene calls are TRBV10-3 and TRBJ1-6; TRBD1 is a possible D gene (6 bases). This sequence was found in a male donor with early-stage non-small cell lung cancer. The CDR3 DNA reads as TGTGCCATCAGTGAGTCATGGCAGGGGAGTAATTCACCCCTCCACTTT. Protein product: CAISESWQGSNSPLHF.